A single T cell receptor (beta chain) is shown here with its context. Individual cDNA molecules carried attached unique molecular identifiers. TCRdb fed the 5' RACE reads into MiXCR, producing one record per CDR3 protein. This table has tens of thousands of distinct CDR3 sequences, approximately 14% appearing once. CDR3 length: 12 amino acids. Germline V gene data show CDR1 as SNHLY and CDR2 as FYNNEI. The V gene lost 8 bases and the J gene lost 5 bases, with 12 bases spanning the gap. This record belongs to a study of early T cells in non-severe SARS-CoV-2 infection. The wider study: Sequencing of bulk RNA from unsorted whole blood was done, without chain pairing.

Sequenced: whole blood. The TCR originated in an adult who was a healthcare worker with PCR-confirmed SARS-CoV-2 infection or an uninfected control (not recorded which). This sequence joins TRBV2 and TRBJ1-1; unclear D gene. CDR3 loop: CASGVGWTEAFF. CDR3 coding DNA: TGTGCCAGCGGGGTGGGGTGGACTGAAGCTTTCTTT. The whole variable domain, remainder taken from reference TRBV2 and TRBJ1-1, is EPEVTQTPSHQVTQMGQEVILRCVPISNHLYFYWYRQILGQKVEFLVSFYNNEISEKSEIFDDQFSVERPDGSNFTLKIRSTKLEDSAMYFCASGVGWTEAFFGQGTRLTVV.